This is a list of T cell receptor beta chains from one sample in a study of somatic mutations in cytotoxic T cells in rheumatoid arthritis. TCRdb's table, derived via immunoSEQ multiplex PCR, lists solely in-frame clones and lacks some. This table has around 19,000 clones, around 63% appearing once. Sequencing was done on a sample of CD8+ T cells sorted from blood. The receptors derive from an adult with rheumatoid arthritis. Each CDR3 is given with its conserved first and last residue. Each record gives: clone size, V gene, D gene, J gene, CDR3 protein, CDR3 DNA. The D gene is left open where the match is weak. Size is stated for part of the rows, as once, few or many counts, or as a class when the clone is expanded.

once,TRBV28,-,TRBJ2-5,CASSFGVYETQYF,TGTGCCAGCAGTTTCGGGGTCTACGAGACCCAGTACTTC
-,TRBV18,-,TRBJ2-5,CASSPPEAGAVQETQYF,TGTGCCAGCTCACCTCCAGAGGCGGGGGCGGTTCAAGAGACCCAGTACTTC
-,TRBV5-4,-,TRBJ1-3,CASSLGQEPSGNTIYF,TGTGCCAGCAGCTTGGGACAGGAACCGTCTGGAAACACCATATATTTT
few,TRBV11-2,-,TRBJ2-5,CASSLGGDLLETQYF,TGTGCCAGCAGCTTAGGGGGGGACCTCCTGGAGACCCAGTACTTC
-,TRBV18,TRBD1,TRBJ1-1,CASSPPGGRGDTEAFF,TGTGCCAGCTCACCACCGGGGGGCAGGGGGGACACTGAAGCTTTCTTT
-,TRBV27,TRBD1,TRBJ2-7,CASSFRTGGNEQYF,TGTGCCAGCAGTTTTCGGACAGGGGGCAACGAGCAGTACTTC
-,TRBV7-9,-,TRBJ1-4,CASTQFPNEKLFF,TGTGCCAGCACCCAATTTCCAAATGAAAAACTGTTTTTT
-,TRBV6-6,-,TRBJ2-3,CASSYAAGGSTDTQYF,TGTGCCAGCAGTTACGCGGCAGGGGGGTCCACAGATACGCAGTATTTT
-,TRBV7-3,TRBD1,TRBJ2-3,CASSSMTGGSTDTQYF,TGTGCCAGCAGCTCGATGACAGGGGGTAGCACAGATACGCAGTATTTT
-,TRBV10-1,-,TRBJ2-7,CASSESSTNYEQYF,TGCGCCAGCAGTGAGTCGAGTACGAACTACGAGCAGTACTTC
-,TRBV13,-,TRBJ2-7,CASSLDPGPRYF,TGTGCCAGCAGCTTAGATCCGGGGCCGCGGTACTTC